This TCR beta chain derives from a study of T-cell memory formation after mild COVID-19 (dated by TCRdb to about 2021). With respect to the entire study: TCR sequence clusters from the two donors were found to be largely donor specific. In a couple of donors, T-cell clones that expanded and contracted after mild COVID-19 were followed by sequencing TCRalpha and TCRbeta repertoires longitudinally. The cohort comprised two young, previously healthy adult volunteers, one female and one male. General findings and caveats noted by the study authors: Contracting CD4+ clones were found mainly in CM and EM memory subsets, while CD8+ clones were enriched in EMRA. From day 15 to 85, contracting clones showed balanced CD4/CD8 phenotypes, whereas a second wave of clones that expanded from day 15 to 37 leaned towards CD4+. Some responding clones were found in pre-infection memory, which suggests that pre-existing cross-reactive memory T cells took part in the SARS-CoV-2 response. The study included only a couple of mild cases, and larger cohorts that include severe cases with pre-infection samples were judged to be necessary. Whether the second-wave clones peaking on day 37 were SARS-CoV-2 specific was not confirmed.

Here V drops 10 bases and J drops 2 bases, and the junction holds 4 bases not matched to any gene. Sequences ENHRY (CDR1) and SYGVKD (CDR2) are obtained from the germline V gene. Inclusive of the bounding cysteine and phenylalanine, the CDR3 is 14 residues long. Only the CDR3 DNA stays, 42 bases, in frame from base 1. PBMCs were isolated by Ficoll-Paque density gradient centrifugation. TCRdb lists the instrument as Illumina NovaSeq 6000. TCRalpha and TCRbeta cDNA libraries were built by 5'RACE with constant-segment primers, adding sample barcodes and unique molecular identifiers. RNA was extracted from every sample with Trizol reagent. The libraries were amplified in two PCR steps, and the second step added a second sample barcode and Illumina TruSeq adapters. Sequencing of the libraries was done on an Illumina NovaSeq, producing 2 x 150 bp paired-end reads. The original methods were these. Demultiplexing of reads and collapsing into UMI-guided consensus sequences were performed with migec v1.2.7. With mixcr v2.1.11, UMI consensuses were aligned to TRA and TRB V and J templates and assembled into clonotypes. Expanded or contracted clonotypes were those called significant by both edgeR and NoisET, with noise models trained on biological replicates. For edgeR calls, the thresholds were a false discovery rate-adjusted p below 0.01 and a log2 fold-change of 1. PCA with hierarchical clustering of max-normalized trajectories of the 1000 most abundant clonotypes was used as exploratory dynamics analysis. The CD4 or CD8 phenotype of responding clones was assigned using the separately sequenced CD4+ and CD8+ repertoires. The public reads were reanalyzed by TCRdb: fastp trimming at Q25, MiXCR alignment, in-frame beta chains only. Rows matching on CDR3 protein sequence are summarized as one entry with the most common DNA and genes. The V and J calls were determined by TCRdb, not by the authors. This sample has more than 55,000 distinct CDR3 sequences in its table, and 9% to 9.5% of those were observed once. The ten largest clones represent 1.2% of the sample.

On this clonotype: Its specific antigen is unknown. Base-call qualities are not available, and no considerably larger clone is one nucleotide away.

This sequence originates from a man between 18 and 29 years old who had mild COVID-19 (a few samples of this study predate the infection). The sample titles of this study are shuffled in the database, so cell type and time point are left out; the donor was told from shared clones. The chain is made from TRBV10-3 and TRBJ2-3; the central 12 bases match TRBD2. Sequenced: PBMCs or a T cell subset sorted from them (not recorded which). The CDR3 corresponds to CATGLAGPTDTQYF. The DNA sequence is given as TGTGCCACCGGACTAGCGGGACCCACAGATACGCAGTATTTT.